The clone carrying this TCR beta chain was observed once. The record originates from a study of blood T cell repertoires in COVID-19. Germline V gives CDR1 SQVTM, CDR2 ANQGSEA. V gave up 6 bases and J gave up 0 bases; unmatched junction bases: 7. This CDR3 has 15 amino acids. Repertoires were generated with immunoSEQ multiplex PCR, while TCRdb's copy carries only in-frame clones and drops some. The sample lists some 94,000 clones, approximately 90% occurring once. The material sequenced was peripheral blood. This chain joins TRBV29-1 and TRBJ2-2, with 7 bases fitting TRBD1. This sequence originates from a woman aged 55-70 years with COVID-19, enrolled during active disease. The CDR3, as DNA: TGCAGCGTGATCACAGGGGTTTCGAACACCGGGGAGCTGTTTTTT. Residues: CSVITGVSNTGELFF.